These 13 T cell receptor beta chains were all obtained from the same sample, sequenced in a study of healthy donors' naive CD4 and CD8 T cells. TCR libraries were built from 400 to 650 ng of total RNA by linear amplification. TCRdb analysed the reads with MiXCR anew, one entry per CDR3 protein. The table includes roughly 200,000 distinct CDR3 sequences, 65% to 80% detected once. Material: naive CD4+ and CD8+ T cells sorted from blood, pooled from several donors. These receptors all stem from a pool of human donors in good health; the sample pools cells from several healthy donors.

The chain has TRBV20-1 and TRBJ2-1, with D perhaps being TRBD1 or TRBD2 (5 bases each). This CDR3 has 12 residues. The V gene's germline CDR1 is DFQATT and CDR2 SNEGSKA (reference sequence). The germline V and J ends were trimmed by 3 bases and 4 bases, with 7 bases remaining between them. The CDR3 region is CSARRGYNEQFF. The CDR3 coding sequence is TGCAGTGCTAGGAGGGGTTACAATGAGCAGTTCTTC.

The CDR3, as DNA: TGCAGCGTTTACGGGACAGACCTCTACGAGCAGTACTTC. Its translation is CSVYGTDLYEQYF. This rearrangement joins TRBV29-1 to TRBJ2-7, with 7 bases lining up with TRBD1. The germline gives CDR1 SQVTM, CDR2 ANQGSEA. J lost 3 bases, V lost 5 bases, and 7 bases had no gene match. This CDR3 spans 13 amino acids.

In DNA, the CDR3 is TGTGCCAGCAGTGTTCAGGTCTCGGCCGGCTACACCTTC. It is translated as CASSVQVSAGYTF. The chain joins TRBV27 to TRBJ1-2; no firm D call. The germline CDR1 and CDR2 sequences are MNHEY and SMNVEV (reference sequence). The CDR3 is made up of 13 amino acids. V shed 5 bases and J shed 8 bases, with 15 bases lying between them.

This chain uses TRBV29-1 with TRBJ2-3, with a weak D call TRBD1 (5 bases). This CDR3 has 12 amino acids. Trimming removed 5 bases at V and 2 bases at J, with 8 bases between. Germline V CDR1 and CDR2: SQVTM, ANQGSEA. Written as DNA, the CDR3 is TGCAGCGTTTACAGGACCACAGATACGCAGTATTTT. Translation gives CSVYRTTDTQYF.

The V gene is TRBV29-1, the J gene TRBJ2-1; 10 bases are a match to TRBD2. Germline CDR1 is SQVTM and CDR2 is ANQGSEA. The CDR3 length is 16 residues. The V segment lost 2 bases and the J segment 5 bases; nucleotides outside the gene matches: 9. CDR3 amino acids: CSVERILAGVHNEQFF. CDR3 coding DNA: TGCAGCGTTGAACGGATCCTAGCGGGAGTCCACAATGAGCAGTTCTTC.

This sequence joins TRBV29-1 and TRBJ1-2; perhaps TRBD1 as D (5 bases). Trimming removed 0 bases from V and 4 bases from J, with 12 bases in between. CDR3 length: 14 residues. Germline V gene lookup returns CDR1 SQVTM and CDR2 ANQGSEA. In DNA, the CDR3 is TGCAGCGTTGAAGATCTGGGACGGGCCTATGGCTACACCTTC. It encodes CSVEDLGRAYGYTF. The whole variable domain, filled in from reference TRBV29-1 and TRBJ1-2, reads SAVISQKPSRDICQRGTSLTIQCQVDSQVTMMFWYRQQPGQSLTLIATANQGSEATYESGFVIDKFPISRPNLTFSTLTVSNMSPEDSSIYLCSVEDLGRAYGYTFGSGTRLTVV.

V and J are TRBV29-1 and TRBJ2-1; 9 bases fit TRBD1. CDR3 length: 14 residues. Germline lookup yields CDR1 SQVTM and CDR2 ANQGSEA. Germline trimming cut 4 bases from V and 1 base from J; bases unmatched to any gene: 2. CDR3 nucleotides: TGCAGCGTTGTGGACAGGGGATCCTACAATGAGCAGTTCTTC. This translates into CSVVDRGSYNEQFF.

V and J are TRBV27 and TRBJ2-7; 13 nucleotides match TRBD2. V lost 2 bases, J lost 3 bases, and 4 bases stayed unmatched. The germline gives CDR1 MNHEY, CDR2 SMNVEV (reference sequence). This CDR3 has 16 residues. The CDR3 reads CASSLMGLAGFYEQYF. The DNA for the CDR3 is TGTGCCAGCAGTTTAATGGGACTAGCGGGATTCTACGAGCAGTACTTC.

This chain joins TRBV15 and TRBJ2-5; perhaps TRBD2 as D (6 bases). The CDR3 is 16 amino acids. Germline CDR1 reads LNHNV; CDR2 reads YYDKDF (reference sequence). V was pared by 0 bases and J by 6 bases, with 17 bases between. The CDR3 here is CATSRDQLEGLKTQYF. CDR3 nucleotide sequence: TGTGCCACCAGCAGAGATCAGTTGGAGGGTTTGAAGACCCAGTACTTC.

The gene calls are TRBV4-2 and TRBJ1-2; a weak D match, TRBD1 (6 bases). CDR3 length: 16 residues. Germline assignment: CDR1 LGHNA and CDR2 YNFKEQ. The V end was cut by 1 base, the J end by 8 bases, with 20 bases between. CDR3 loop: CASSQGTADRGEGYTF. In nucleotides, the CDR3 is TGTGCCAGCAGCCAAGGGACAGCAGATAGGGGAGAGGGCTACACCTTC.

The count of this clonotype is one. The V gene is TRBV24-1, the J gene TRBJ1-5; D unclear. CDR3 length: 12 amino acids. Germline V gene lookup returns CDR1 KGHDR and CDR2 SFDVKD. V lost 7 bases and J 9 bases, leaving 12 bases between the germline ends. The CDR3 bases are TGTGCCACCAGCAGGACGACGGGGCCCCAGCATTTT. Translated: CATSRTTGPQHF.

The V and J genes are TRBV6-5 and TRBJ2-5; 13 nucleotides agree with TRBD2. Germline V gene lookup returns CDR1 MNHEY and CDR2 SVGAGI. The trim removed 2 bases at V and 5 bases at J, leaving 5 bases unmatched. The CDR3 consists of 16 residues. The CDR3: CASSYGLAGVWETQYF. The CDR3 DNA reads TGTGCCAGCAGTTACGGACTAGCGGGAGTATGGGAGACCCAGTACTTC.

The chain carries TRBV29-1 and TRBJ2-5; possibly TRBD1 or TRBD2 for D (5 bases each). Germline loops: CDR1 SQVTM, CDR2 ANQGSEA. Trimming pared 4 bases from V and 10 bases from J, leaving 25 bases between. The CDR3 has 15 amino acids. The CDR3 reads CSVADSGSKQGGQYF. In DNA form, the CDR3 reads TGCAGCGTTGCCGATTCGGGGTCGAAGCAGGGTGGCCAGTACTTC.